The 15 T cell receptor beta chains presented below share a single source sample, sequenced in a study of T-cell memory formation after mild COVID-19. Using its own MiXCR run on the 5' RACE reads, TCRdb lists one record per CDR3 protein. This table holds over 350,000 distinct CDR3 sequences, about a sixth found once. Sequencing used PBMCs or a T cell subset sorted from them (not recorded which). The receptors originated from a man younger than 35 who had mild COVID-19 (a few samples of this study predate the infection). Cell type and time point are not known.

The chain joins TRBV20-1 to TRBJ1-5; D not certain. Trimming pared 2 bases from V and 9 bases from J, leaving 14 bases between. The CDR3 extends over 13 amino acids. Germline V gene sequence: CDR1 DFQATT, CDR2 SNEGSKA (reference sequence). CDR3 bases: TGCAGTGCTAGACCTTCCGCCTTCGGGCCCCAGCATTTT. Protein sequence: CSARPSAFGPQHF.

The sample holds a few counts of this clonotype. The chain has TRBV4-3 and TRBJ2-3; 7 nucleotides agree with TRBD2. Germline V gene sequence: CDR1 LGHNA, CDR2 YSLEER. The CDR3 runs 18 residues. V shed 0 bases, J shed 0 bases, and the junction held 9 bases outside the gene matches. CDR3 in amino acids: CASSQDLGRGYSTDTQYF. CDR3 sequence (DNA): TGCGCCAGCAGCCAAGATCTTGGGAGGGGTTATAGCACAGATACGCAGTATTTT.

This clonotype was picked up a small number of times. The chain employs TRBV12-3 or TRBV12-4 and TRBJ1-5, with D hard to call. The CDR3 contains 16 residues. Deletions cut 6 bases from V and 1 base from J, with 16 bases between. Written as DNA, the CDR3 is TGTGCCAGCAGCCCCCGGAGTAGTATAAGCAATCAGCCCCAGCATTTT. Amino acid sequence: CASSPRSSISNQPQHF.

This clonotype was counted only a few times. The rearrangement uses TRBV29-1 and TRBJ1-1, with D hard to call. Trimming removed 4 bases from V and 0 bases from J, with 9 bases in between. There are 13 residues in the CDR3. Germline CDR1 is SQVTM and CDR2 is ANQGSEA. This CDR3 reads CSVGNLLNTEAFF. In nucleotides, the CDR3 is TGCAGCGTTGGTAACCTTTTGAACACTGAAGCTTTCTTT.

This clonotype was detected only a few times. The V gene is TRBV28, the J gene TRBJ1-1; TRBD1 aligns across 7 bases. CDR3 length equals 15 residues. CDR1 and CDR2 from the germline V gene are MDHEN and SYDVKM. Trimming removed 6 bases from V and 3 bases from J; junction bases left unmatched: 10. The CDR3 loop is CASRDLQGLHTEAFF. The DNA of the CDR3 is TGTGCCAGCAGGGACCTACAGGGGTTGCACACTGAAGCTTTCTTT.

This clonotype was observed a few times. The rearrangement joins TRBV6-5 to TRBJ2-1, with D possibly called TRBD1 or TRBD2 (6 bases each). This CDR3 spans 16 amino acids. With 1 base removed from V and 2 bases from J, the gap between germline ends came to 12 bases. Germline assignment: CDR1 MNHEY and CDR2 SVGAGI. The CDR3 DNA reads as TGTGCCAGCAGTTACTGGGGGGCCCGGCCCTACAATGAGCAGTTCTTC. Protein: CASSYWGARPYNEQFF.

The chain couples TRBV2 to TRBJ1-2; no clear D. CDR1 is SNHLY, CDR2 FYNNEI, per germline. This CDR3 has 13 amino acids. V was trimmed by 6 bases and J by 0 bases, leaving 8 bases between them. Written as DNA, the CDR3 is TGTGCCAGCAGCGCGCAGGCTAACTATGGCTACACCTTC. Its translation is CASSAQANYGYTF. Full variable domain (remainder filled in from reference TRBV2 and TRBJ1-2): EPEVTQTPSHQVTQMGQEVILRCVPISNHLYFYWYRQILGQKVEFLVSFYNNEISEKSEIFDDQFSVERPDGSNFTLKIRSTKLEDSAMYFCASSAQANYGYTFGSGTRLTVV.

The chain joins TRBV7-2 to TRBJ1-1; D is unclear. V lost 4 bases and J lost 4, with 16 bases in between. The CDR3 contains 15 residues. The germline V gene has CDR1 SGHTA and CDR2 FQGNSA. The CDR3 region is CASSSGVGWATEAFF. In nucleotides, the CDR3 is TGTGCCAGCAGCTCCGGGGTGGGGTGGGCCACTGAAGCTTTCTTT.

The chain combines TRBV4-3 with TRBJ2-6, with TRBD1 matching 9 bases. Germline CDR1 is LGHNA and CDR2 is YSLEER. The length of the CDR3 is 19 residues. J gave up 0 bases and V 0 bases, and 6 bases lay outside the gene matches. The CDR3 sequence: CASSQDPGTGLSGANVLTF. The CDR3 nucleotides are TGCGCCAGCAGCCAAGATCCCGGGACAGGGCTCTCTGGGGCCAACGTCCTGACTTTC.

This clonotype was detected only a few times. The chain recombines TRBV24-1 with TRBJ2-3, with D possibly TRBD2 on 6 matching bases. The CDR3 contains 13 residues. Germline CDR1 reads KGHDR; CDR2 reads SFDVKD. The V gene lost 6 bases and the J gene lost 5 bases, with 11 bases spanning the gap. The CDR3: CATSRETVDTQYF. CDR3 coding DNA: TGTGCCACCAGTCGGGAGACAGTAGATACGCAGTATTTT.

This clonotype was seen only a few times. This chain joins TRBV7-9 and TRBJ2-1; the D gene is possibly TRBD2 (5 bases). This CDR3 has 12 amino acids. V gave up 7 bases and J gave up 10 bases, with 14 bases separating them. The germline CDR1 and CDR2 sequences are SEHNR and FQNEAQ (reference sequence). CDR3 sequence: CASISRVGEQFF. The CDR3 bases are TGTGCCAGCATCTCGAGGGTCGGAGAGCAGTTCTTC.

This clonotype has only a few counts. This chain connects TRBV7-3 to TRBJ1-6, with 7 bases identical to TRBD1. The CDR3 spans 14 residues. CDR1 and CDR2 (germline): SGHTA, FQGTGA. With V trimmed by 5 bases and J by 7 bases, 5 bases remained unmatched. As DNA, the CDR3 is TGTGCCAGCAGCCCCGGACAGGAGAATTCACCCCTCCACTTT. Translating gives CASSPGQENSPLHF.

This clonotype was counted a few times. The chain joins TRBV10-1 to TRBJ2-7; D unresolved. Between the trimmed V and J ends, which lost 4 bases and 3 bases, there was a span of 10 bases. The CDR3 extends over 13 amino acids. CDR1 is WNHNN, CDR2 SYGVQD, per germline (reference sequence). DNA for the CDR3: TGCGCCAGCAGTGCTGGCAGCTTCTACGAGCAGTACTTC. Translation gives CASSAGSFYEQYF.

CDR3 in DNA: TGTGCCAGCAGCTGGGACAGGGGGTGGTACGAGCAGTACTTC. Protein product: CASSWDRGWYEQYF. The chain couples TRBV11-2 to TRBJ2-7; 11 nucleotides line up with TRBD1. CDR3 size: 14 residues. CDR1 and CDR2 (germline): SGHAT, FQNNGV. Losses at the gene ends were 4 bases for V and 4 bases for J; bases not matched to a gene: 3.

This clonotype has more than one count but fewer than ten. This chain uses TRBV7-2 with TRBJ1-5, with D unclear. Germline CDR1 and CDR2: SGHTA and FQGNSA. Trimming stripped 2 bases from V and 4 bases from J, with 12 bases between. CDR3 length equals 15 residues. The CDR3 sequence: CASSLTAYRNQPQHF. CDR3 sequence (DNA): TGTGCCAGCAGCTTAACAGCCTACAGAAATCAGCCCCAGCATTTT.